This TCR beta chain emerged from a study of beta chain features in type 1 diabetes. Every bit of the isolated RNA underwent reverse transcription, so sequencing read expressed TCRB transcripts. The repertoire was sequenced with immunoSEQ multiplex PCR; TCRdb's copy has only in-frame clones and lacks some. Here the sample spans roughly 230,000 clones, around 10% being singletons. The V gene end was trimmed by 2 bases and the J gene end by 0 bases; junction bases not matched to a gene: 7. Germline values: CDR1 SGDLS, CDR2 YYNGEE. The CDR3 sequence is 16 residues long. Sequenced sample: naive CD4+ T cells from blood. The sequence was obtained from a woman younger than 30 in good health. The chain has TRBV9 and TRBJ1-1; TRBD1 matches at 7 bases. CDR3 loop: CASSVGQVIMNTEAFF. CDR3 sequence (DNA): TGTGCCAGCAGCGTCGGACAGGTTATCATGAACACTGAAGCTTTCTTT.